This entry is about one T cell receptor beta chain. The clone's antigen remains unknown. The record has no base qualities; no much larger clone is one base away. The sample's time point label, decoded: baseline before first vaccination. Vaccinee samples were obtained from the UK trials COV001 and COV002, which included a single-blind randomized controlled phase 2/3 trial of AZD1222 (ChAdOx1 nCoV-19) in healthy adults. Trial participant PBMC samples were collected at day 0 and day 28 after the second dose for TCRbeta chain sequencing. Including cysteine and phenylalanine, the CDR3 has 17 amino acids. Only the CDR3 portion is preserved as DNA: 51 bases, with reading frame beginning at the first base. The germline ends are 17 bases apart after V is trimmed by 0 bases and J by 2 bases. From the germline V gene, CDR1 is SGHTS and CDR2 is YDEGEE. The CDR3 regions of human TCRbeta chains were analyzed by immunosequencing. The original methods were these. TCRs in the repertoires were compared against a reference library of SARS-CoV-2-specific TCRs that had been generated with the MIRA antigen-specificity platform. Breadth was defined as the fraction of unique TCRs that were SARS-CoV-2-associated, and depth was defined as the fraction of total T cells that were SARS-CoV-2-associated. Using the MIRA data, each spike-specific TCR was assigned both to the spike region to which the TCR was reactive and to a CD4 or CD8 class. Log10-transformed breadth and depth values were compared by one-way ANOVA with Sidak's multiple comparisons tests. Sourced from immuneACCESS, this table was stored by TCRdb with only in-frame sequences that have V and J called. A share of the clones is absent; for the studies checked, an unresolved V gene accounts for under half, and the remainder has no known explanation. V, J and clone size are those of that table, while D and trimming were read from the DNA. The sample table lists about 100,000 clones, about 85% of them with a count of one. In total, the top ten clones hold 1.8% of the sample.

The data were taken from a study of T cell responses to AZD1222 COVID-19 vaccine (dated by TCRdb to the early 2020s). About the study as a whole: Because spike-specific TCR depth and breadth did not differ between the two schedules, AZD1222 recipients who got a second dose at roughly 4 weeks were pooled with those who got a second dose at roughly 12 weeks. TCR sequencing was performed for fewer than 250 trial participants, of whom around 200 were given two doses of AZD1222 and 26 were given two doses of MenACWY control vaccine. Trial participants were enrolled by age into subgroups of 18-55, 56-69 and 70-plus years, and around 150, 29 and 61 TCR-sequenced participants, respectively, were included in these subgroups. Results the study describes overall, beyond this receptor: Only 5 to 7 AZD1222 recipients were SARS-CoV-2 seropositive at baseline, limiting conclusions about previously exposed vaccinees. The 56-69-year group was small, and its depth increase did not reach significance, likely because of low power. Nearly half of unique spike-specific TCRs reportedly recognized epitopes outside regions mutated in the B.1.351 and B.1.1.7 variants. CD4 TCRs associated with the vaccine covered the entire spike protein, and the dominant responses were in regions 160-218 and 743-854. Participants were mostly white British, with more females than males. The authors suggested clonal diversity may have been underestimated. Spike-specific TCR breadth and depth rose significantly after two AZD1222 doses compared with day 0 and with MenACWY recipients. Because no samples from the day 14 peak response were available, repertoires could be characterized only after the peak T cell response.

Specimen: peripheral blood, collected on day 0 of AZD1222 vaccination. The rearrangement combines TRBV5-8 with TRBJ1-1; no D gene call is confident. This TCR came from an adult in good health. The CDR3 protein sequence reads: CASSLESPQSYNTEAFF. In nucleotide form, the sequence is TGTGCCAGCAGCTTGGAATCCCCCCAGAGCTACAACACTGAAGCTTTCTTT. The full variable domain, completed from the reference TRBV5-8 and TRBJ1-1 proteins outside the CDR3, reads EAGVTQSPTHLIKTRGQQATLRCSPISGHTSVYWYQQALGLGLQFLLWYDEGEERNRGNFPPRFSGRQFPNYSSELNVNALELEDSALYLCASSLESPQSYNTEAFFGQGTRLTVV.